The 20 T cell receptor beta chains presented below share a single source sample, sequenced in a study of cytomegalovirus exposure and HLA in healthy donors. The study ran its PCR with 60 Vbeta and 13 Jbeta primers. TCRdb's table, derived via immunoSEQ multiplex PCR, lists solely in-frame clones and lacks some. This table holds 150,000 to 200,000 clones, approximately 88% found once. What was sequenced was PBMCs. The source of these receptors is a woman between 18 and 30 years old in good health and CMV-seronegative.

The genes are TRBV19 and TRBJ1-1, with D possibly TRBD1 on 6 matching bases. The CDR3 contains 15 residues. Germline values: CDR1 LNHDA, CDR2 SQIVND (reference sequence). Trimming took 7 bases from V and 8 from J, leaving 23 bases between them. In nucleotides, the CDR3 is TGTGCCAGTAAGTCGGACAGTCGCTGGGTGAGCGAAGCTTTCTTT. Translated: CASKSDSRWVSEAFF.

V is TRBV11-2 and J is TRBJ1-2; D is perhaps TRBD1 (6 bases). The germline gives CDR1 SGHAT, CDR2 FQNNGV. The CDR3 length is 16 residues. V gave up 1 base and J gave up 0 bases, with 12 bases separating them. The CDR3 loop reads CASSLGRGEANYGYTF. Here the CDR3 DNA reads TGTGCCAGCAGCTTAGGCAGGGGCGAAGCTAACTATGGCTACACCTTC.

The chain uses TRBV2 and TRBJ2-3; 8 bases match TRBD2. Germline V gene sequence: CDR1 SNHLY, CDR2 FYNNEI. Losses at the gene ends were 6 bases for V and 1 base for J; bases not matched to a gene: 12. There are 17 residues in the CDR3. CDR3 protein: CASRRISGVRGTDTQYF. In nucleotides, the CDR3 is TGTGCCAGCAGGAGAATTAGCGGGGTAAGGGGCACAGATACGCAGTATTTT. The full variable domain, its missing parts supplied by reference TRBV2 and TRBJ2-3, is EPEVTQTPSHQVTQMGQEVILRCVPISNHLYFYWYRQILGQKVEFLVSFYNNEISEKSEIFDDQFSVERPDGSNFTLKIRSTKLEDSAMYFCASRRISGVRGTDTQYFGPGTRLTVL.

This clone was seen just once. This chain connects TRBV5-5 to TRBJ1-3, with D perhaps matching TRBD1 (6 bases). The germline V and J ends were trimmed by 1 base and 0 bases, with 17 bases remaining between them. Germline CDR1 SGHKS, CDR2 YYEKEE (reference sequence). There are 18 residues in the CDR3. The CDR3 here is CASSLFRTAWTSGNTIYF. In DNA form, the CDR3 reads TGTGCCAGCAGCTTGTTTAGGACAGCCTGGACCTCTGGAAACACCATATATTTT.

V and J are TRBV5-1 and TRBJ2-7, with D possibly matching TRBD2 (5 bases). Germline CDR1 SGHRS, CDR2 YFSETQ. Trimming stripped 4 bases from V and 1 base from J, with 12 bases between. The CDR3 has 14 residues. CDR3 sequence reads: CASSAQGGSYEQYF. The CDR3, as DNA: TGCGCCAGCAGCGCTCAAGGCGGGTCCTACGAGCAGTACTTC.

A single count supports this clone. The V gene is TRBV6-6, the J gene TRBJ1-1, with D unresolved. The V gene's germline CDR1 is MNHNY and CDR2 SVGAGI (reference sequence). The CDR3 has 15 residues. Trimming took off 0 bases at V and 3 bases at J, with 11 bases between the two ends. The CDR3 protein is CASSYSRGWDTEAFF. CDR3 sequence (DNA): TGTGCCAGCAGTTACTCCCGGGGATGGGACACTGAAGCTTTCTTT.

The chain joins TRBV15 to TRBJ1-2; 9 positions match TRBD1. The CDR3 loop spans 16 amino acids. V was clipped by 3 bases and J by 4 bases; unmatched bases: 9. Germline CDR1 and CDR2: LNHNV and YYDKDF (reference sequence). CDR3 sequence (DNA): TGTGCCACCAGCAGCACCTTACAGGGGGCCAGCTATGGCTACACCTTC. Translation: CATSSTLQGASYGYTF.

The chain combines TRBV19 with TRBJ2-7; TRBD2 matches at 12 bases. CDR1 and CDR2 (germline): LNHDA, SQIVND (reference sequence). The CDR3 length is 15 residues. The ends lost 4 bases at V and 5 bases at J; junction bases unmatched: 6. CDR3 DNA: TGTGCCAGTAGTACCCTAGCGGGGGGGGGCCACGAGCAGTACTTC. Amino acid sequence: CASSTLAGGGHEQYF.

This clone was recorded once. The CDR3 is CASSLPVNTEAFF. The CDR3 bases are TGTGCCAGCAGCTTGCCAGTGAACACTGAAGCTTTCTTT. The chain uses TRBV5-5 and TRBJ1-1; D not certain. Looked up from germline, CDR1 is SGHKS and CDR2 is YYEKEE (reference sequence). The CDR3 contains 13 residues. Trimming took off 1 base at V and 0 bases at J, with 4 bases between the two ends.

This clone appeared once. This chain uses TRBV5-6 with TRBJ1-1; 7 bases match TRBD1. J was trimmed by 10 bases and V by 4 bases; bases with no gene match: 10. This CDR3 is 13 amino acids long. From germline, CDR1 is SGHDT and CDR2 YYEEEE. The CDR3 loop is CASSPGQDRRAFF. Written as DNA, the CDR3 is TGTGCCAGCAGCCCTGGACAGGACCGGCGAGCTTTCTTT.

The chain is built from TRBV30 and TRBJ1-6; the match to TRBD1 covers 7 bases. Germline lookup yields CDR1 GTSNPN and CDR2 SVGIG (reference sequence). This CDR3 is 12 amino acids long. J lost 6 bases, V lost 5 bases, and 1 base had no gene match. The CDR3 region is CAWDRANSPLHF. In DNA form, the CDR3 reads TGTGCCTGGGACAGGGCTAATTCACCCCTCCACTTT.

The chain has TRBV13 and TRBJ2-2; 8 nucleotides align to TRBD2. Germline V gives CDR1 PRHDT, CDR2 FYEKMQ (reference sequence). V lost 6 bases to trimming and J lost 0 bases; unmatched junction nucleotides: 3. The CDR3 runs 15 residues. The CDR3 DNA is TGTGCCAGCAGGCGGGGACTAGCGAACACCGGGGAGCTGTTTTTT. Translating gives CASRRGLANTGELFF.

This clone appeared once. This chain joins TRBV9 and TRBJ1-5, with unresolved D. Trimming cost V 0 bases and J 7 bases, with 17 bases left between them. The CDR3 sequence is 16 residues long. Germline V gene lookup returns CDR1 SGDLS and CDR2 YYNGEE. CDR3 amino acids: CASSVGGGLTGQPQHF. DNA of the CDR3: TGTGCCAGCAGCGTAGGGGGAGGCCTAACGGGACAGCCCCAGCATTTT.

The chain is built from TRBV2 and TRBJ1-1; 11 bases agree with TRBD1. Germline CDR1 reads SNHLY; CDR2 reads FYNNEI. With V trimmed by 7 bases and J by 0 bases, 7 bases remained unmatched. CDR3 length: 16 amino acids. The CDR3 DNA reads TGTGCCAGCAAGCGGGGACAGGGGGTACTGAACACTGAAGCTTTCTTT. This translates into CASKRGQGVLNTEAFF.

The genes are TRBV27 and TRBJ1-2; D ambiguous. The ends were cut back, 5 bases at V and 3 bases at J, with 10 bases in the middle. The CDR3 spans 13 residues. Per germline, CDR1 MNHEY and CDR2 SMNVEV (reference sequence). Here the CDR3 reads CASSPTDYYGYTF. The CDR3 DNA is TGTGCCAGCAGTCCCACAGATTACTATGGCTACACCTTC.

This clone was observed a handful of times. The chain joins TRBV28 to TRBJ1-4; D unresolved. From germline, CDR1 is MDHEN and CDR2 SYDVKM. The CDR3 length is 12 residues. V was pared by 2 bases and J by 9 bases, with 7 bases between. In nucleotides, the CDR3 is TGTGCCAGCAGTTTACCCGGGAAAAAACTGTTTTTT. It translates to CASSLPGKKLFF. The entire variable domain, with the rest obtained from reference TRBV28 and TRBJ1-4, is as follows: DVKVTQSSRYLVKRTGEKVFLECVQDMDHENMFWYRQDPGLGLRLIYFSYDVKMKEKGDIPEGYSVSREKKERFSLILESASTNQTSMYLCASSLPGKKLFFGSGTQLSVL.

Details on this clone: Other DNA sequences of this sample code for an identical CDR3. V is TRBV28 and J is TRBJ1-5; the match to TRBD1 covers 9 bases. Germline loops: CDR1 MDHEN, CDR2 SYDVKM. CDR3 length: 15 residues. V lost 3 bases to trimming and J lost 3 bases; unmatched junction nucleotides: 3. The CDR3: CASSLGQGNNQPQHF. In DNA form, the CDR3 reads TGTGCCAGCAGTTTGGGACAGGGAAACAATCAGCCCCAGCATTTT.

The chain joins TRBV2 to TRBJ2-6; D is unresolved. This CDR3 region has 13 residues. Germline assignment: CDR1 SNHLY and CDR2 FYNNEI. Between the trimmed V and J ends, which lost 6 bases and 0 bases, there was a span of 3 bases. This chain's CDR3 is CASSSSGANVLTF. Here the CDR3 DNA reads TGTGCCAGCAGCAGCTCTGGGGCCAACGTCCTGACTTTC.

This chain joins TRBV5-1 and TRBJ2-6; TRBD1 aligns across 7 bases. Germline CDR1 reads SGHRS; CDR2 reads YFSETQ. This CDR3 is built from 14 residues. V shed 6 bases and J 1 base; nucleotides not matched to a gene: 1. In DNA, the CDR3 is TGCGCCAGCAAGACAGGGTCTGGGGCCAACGTCCTGACTTTC. As protein: CASKTGSGANVLTF. Drawing the rest from reference TRBV5-1 and TRBJ2-6, the complete variable domain is KAGVTQTPRYLIKTRGQQVTLSCSPISGHRSVSWYQQTPGQGLQFLFEYFSETQRNKGNFPGRFSGRQFSNSRSEMNVSTLELGDSALYLCASKTGSGANVLTFGAGSRLTVL.

The rearrangement links TRBV28 to TRBJ1-2; TRBD1 aligns across 10 bases. In germline, CDR1 is MDHEN, CDR2 SYDVKM. The J segment lost 7 bases and the V segment lost 6 bases, leaving 5 bases of the junction unmatched. CDR3 length: 13 amino acids. CDR3: CASSRQGAGGYTF. The DNA for the CDR3 is TGTGCCAGCAGCCGACAGGGGGCGGGTGGCTACACCTTC.